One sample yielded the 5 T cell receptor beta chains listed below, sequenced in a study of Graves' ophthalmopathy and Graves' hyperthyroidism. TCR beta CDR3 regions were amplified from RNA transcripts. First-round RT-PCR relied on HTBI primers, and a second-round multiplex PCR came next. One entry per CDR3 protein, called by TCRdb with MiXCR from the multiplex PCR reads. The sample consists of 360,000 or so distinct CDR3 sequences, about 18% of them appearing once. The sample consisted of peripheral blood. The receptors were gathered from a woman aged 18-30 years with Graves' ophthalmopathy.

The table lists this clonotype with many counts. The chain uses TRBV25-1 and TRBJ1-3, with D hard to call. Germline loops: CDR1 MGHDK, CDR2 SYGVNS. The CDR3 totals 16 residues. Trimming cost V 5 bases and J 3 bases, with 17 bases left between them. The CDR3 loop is CASSSSRTASGNTIYF. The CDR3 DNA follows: TGTGCCAGCAGTTCCAGCAGGACGGCTAGTGGAAACACCATATATTTT.

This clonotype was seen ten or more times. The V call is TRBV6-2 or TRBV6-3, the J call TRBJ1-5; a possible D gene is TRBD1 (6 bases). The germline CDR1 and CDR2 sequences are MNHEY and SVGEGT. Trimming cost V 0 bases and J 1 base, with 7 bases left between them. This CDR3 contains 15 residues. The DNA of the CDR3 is TGTGCCAGCAGTTACTCACAGGGAAGCAATCAGCCCCAGCATTTT. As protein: CASSYSQGSNQPQHF.

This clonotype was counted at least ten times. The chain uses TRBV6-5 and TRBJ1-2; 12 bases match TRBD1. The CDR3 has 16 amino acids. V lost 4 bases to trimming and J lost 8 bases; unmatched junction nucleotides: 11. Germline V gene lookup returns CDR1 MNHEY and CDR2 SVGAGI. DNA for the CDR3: TGTGCCAGCAGTTTCGGGACAGGGGGCAGTCCAGGGGGCTACACCTTC. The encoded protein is CASSFGTGGSPGGYTF.

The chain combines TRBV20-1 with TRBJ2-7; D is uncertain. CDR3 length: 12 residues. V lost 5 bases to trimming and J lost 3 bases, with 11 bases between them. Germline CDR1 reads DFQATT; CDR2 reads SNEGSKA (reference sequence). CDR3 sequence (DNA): TGCAGTGCTCCACGACCGAGCTACGAGCAGTACTTC. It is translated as CSAPRPSYEQYF.

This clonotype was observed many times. The CDR3 loop reads CASNSGRGDTIYF. The CDR3, as DNA: TGTGCCAGCAACTCCGGTAGGGGTGACACCATATATTTT. V is TRBV28 and J is TRBJ1-3; a weak D match, TRBD1 (5 bases). V was cut by 7 bases and J by 8 bases, with 15 bases left in between. The germline V gene has CDR1 MDHEN and CDR2 SYDVKM. The CDR3 consists of 13 residues.